One T cell receptor (beta chain) is described in this entry. This sample stems from a study of blood T cell repertoires in COVID-19. Study-wide background: Specimens from acute and convalescent COVID-19 originated in the United States, Italy and Spain. T cells, B-cell-depleted T cells, or PBMCs provided the cDNA or gDNA that served as material.

Authors' methods: Scientists estimated how many nucleated cells there were by amplifying reference gene primers. This table comes from immunoSEQ multiplex PCR, and its TCRdb copy is limited to in-frame clones, with some not included. V, J and clone size reflect that table, while D and trimming were determined from the DNA. Here the sample spans approximately 210,000 clones, 70% to 90% being singletons. Looked up from germline, CDR1 is LNHDA and CDR2 is SQIVND (reference sequence). The CDR3 extends over 14 amino acids. V shed 6 bases, J shed 10 bases, and the junction held 7 bases outside the gene matches.

The rearrangement links TRBV19 to TRBJ1-6; 9 bases are shared with TRBD1. The clonotype originates from a woman between 65 and 79 years old with active or convalescent COVID-19. Sequenced input: peripheral blood. The CDR3 sequence: CASSPWDRASPLHF. The CDR3 nucleotides read TGTGCCAGTAGCCCCTGGGACAGGGCCTCACCCCTCCACTTT.